This passage covers 25 T cell receptor beta chains from one sample sequenced in a study of technical replicates of blood from a handful of donors. The method was immunoSEQ multiplex PCR; TCRdb's version includes in-frame clones alone and lacks a portion of them. The top ten hold about 0.27% of the sample, which has 87,000 or so clones, about 90% seen once. The sequencing sample was made of T cells isolated from PBMCs. The receptors were gathered from a human donor in good health.

This sequence joins TRBV7-2 and TRBJ2-3; unclear D gene. The CDR3 spans 11 residues. Germline V CDR1 and CDR2: SGHTA, FQGNSA. V lost 4 bases to trimming and J lost 6 bases, with 5 bases between them. The CDR3 DNA reads TGTGCCAGCAGCTCTCGGGATACGCAGTATTTT. Translating gives CASSSRDTQYF.

The chain links TRBV5-1 to TRBJ1-5, with 7 bases matching TRBD1. The V and J ends lost 1 base and 2 bases, in that order; junction bases with no gene match: 3. The CDR3 length is 15 residues. Germline V gives CDR1 SGHRS, CDR2 YFSETQ. The CDR3 sequence is CASSLRGGGNQPQHF. The CDR3 DNA follows: TGCGCCAGCAGCTTGCGAGGGGGCGGCAATCAGCCCCAGCATTTT.

Comment on this clone: A junction boundary mismatches the germline segment, possibly from a read error. The chain links TRBV7-9 to TRBJ1-1; 8 positions agree with TRBD1. This CDR3 is built from 16 residues. The germline V gene encodes CDR1 SEHNR and CDR2 FQNEAQ (reference sequence). The CDR3 DNA follows: TGTGCCAGCAGCTTATTCCCTACCATGGCAGGGGGCGCAGGCCTCTTT. This encodes CASSLFPTMAGGAGLF.

The chain carries TRBV6-1 and TRBJ1-1; 8 positions match TRBD1. With V trimmed by 6 bases and J by 0 bases, 3 bases remained unmatched. There are 14 residues in the CDR3. In germline, CDR1 is MNHNS, CDR2 SASEGT. The CDR3 coding sequence is TGTGCCAGCAGATTACAGGGGGTGAACACTGAAGCTTTCTTT. Amino acid sequence: CASRLQGVNTEAFF.

V is TRBV10-3 and J is TRBJ2-1, with D tentatively TRBD2 (5 bases). Germline V gene sequence: CDR1 ENHRY, CDR2 SYGVKD. The CDR3 length is 14 residues. V lost 0 bases and J lost 9, with 12 bases in between. CDR3 residues: CAISESGADGEQFF. In DNA, the CDR3 is TGTGCCATCAGTGAGTCGGGAGCCGATGGTGAGCAGTTCTTC.

This chain connects TRBV6-9 to TRBJ1-5, with TRBD1 matching 7 bases. V trimming: 5 bases; J trimming: 5 bases; junction bases outside the gene matches: 9. The CDR3 totals 15 residues. Germline CDR1 MNHGY, CDR2 SVAAGI. The CDR3 here is CASSRRGQMDQPQHF. In nucleotides, the CDR3 is TGTGCCAGCAGTAGAAGGGGGCAAATGGATCAGCCCCAGCATTTT.

V gene TRBV14 combines with J gene TRBJ2-7; D not certain. The V end lost 0 bases, the J end lost 0 bases, and 9 bases lay between the germline ends. Germline CDR1 reads SGHDN; CDR2 reads FVKESK. The CDR3 is made up of 15 amino acids. The CDR3 sequence is CASSQEHTSSYEQYF. CDR3 DNA: TGTGCCAGCAGCCAAGAGCATACGAGCTCCTACGAGCAGTACTTC.

This clone was observed once. The chain employs TRBV6-6 and TRBJ1-6; TRBD1 agrees at 10 bases. Germline CDR1 and CDR2: MNHNY and SVGAGI (reference sequence). The trim removed 6 bases at V and 13 bases at J, leaving 12 bases unmatched. CDR3 length equals 15 residues. This CDR3 is CASSPGSGQGEPLHF. The DNA for the CDR3 is TGTGCCAGCAGCCCAGGGAGCGGACAGGGGGAGCCCCTCCACTTT.

The rearrangement links TRBV27 to TRBJ2-5, with TRBD2 as a possible D gene (6 bases). The CDR3 has 14 residues. Trimming shortened V by 6 bases and J by 5 bases, and 16 bases separated the two germline ends. Germline values: CDR1 MNHEY, CDR2 SMNVEV (reference sequence). CDR3 protein: CASSPDGGWETQYF. As DNA, the CDR3 is TGTGCCAGCAGCCCAGACGGAGGGTGGGAGACCCAGTACTTC.

The chain links TRBV28 to TRBJ2-3, with TRBD2 identical over 12 bases. The germline gives CDR1 MDHEN, CDR2 SYDVKM. The ends lost 5 bases at V and 7 bases at J; junction bases unmatched: 13. This CDR3 has 17 amino acids. CDR3 sequence: CASSLYLAGGPGYTQYF. The CDR3 DNA follows: TGTGCCAGCAGTCTTTATCTAGCGGGAGGGCCGGGGTATACGCAGTATTTT.

This clone was seen once. This chain links TRBV2 with TRBJ2-3, with 7 nucleotides matching TRBD1. The CDR3 is 14 amino acids. Germline V lookup: CDR1 SNHLY, CDR2 FYNNEI. With V trimmed by 5 bases and J by 5 bases, 7 bases remained unmatched. Here the CDR3 reads CASSLVAGGDTQYF. Written as DNA, the CDR3 is TGTGCCAGCAGTTTGGTCGCAGGGGGAGATACGCAGTATTTT.

The chain employs TRBV6-5 and TRBJ1-3, with TRBD1 matching 7 bases. This CDR3 has 16 residues. Trimming cost V 0 bases and J 2 bases; bases outside gene matches: 4. Germline V gives CDR1 MNHEY, CDR2 SVGAGI. CDR3 protein: CASSYSSTGAGNTIYF. The DNA for the CDR3 is TGTGCCAGCAGTTACTCTTCCACAGGGGCTGGAAACACCATATATTTT.

CDR3 in amino acids: CASSHDDRTPNTEAFF. DNA for the CDR3: TGCGCCAGCAGCCATGATGACAGGACCCCGAACACTGAAGCTTTCTTT. The chain is built from TRBV4-1 and TRBJ1-1; perhaps TRBD1 as D (6 bases). The CDR3 consists of 16 residues. Deletions cut 3 bases from V and 1 base from J, with 15 bases between. Germline loops: CDR1 MGHRA, CDR2 YSYEKL.

This clone showed up just once. The chain joins TRBV27 to TRBJ1-5; TRBD1 is a possible D gene (6 bases). Germline lookup yields CDR1 MNHEY and CDR2 SMNVEV (reference sequence). CDR3 length: 15 amino acids. Between the trimmed V and J ends, which lost 4 bases and 2 bases, there was a span of 12 bases. For the CDR3, the DNA is TGTGCCAGCAGTTCAGGGGTTGACGGCAATCAGCCCCAGCATTTT. It yields the protein CASSSGVDGNQPQHF.

This chain links TRBV2 with TRBJ2-7, with 10 bases aligning to TRBD2. The CDR3 has 14 amino acids. V was pared by 9 bases and J by 2 bases, with 7 bases of the junction left unmatched. Germline V gene data show CDR1 as SNHLY and CDR2 as FYNNEI. CDR3 amino acids: CASAVAGGTYEQYF. CDR3 nucleotide sequence: TGTGCCAGTGCGGTAGCGGGAGGAACCTACGAGCAGTACTTC.

V usage is TRBV9 and J usage is TRBJ2-7; D might be TRBD1 (5 bases). The germline V gene encodes CDR1 SGDLS and CDR2 YYNGEE. The CDR3 is 16 amino acids. Trimming removed 4 bases at V and 3 bases at J, with 20 bases between. CDR3 DNA sequence: TGTGCCAGCAGCAGGGGCGACGAGCAGATAGTCTACGAGCAGTACTTC. Protein: CASSRGDEQIVYEQYF.

The chain has TRBV7-6 and TRBJ2-5; no firm D call. The CDR3 is 11 residues long. In germline, CDR1 is SGHVS, CDR2 FNYEAQ. V lost 5 bases and J lost 7, with 8 bases in between. DNA of the CDR3: TGTGCCAGCAGCCCCGGGTGGACCCAGTACTTC. It codes for CASSPGWTQYF.

The rearrangement uses TRBV13 and TRBJ1-5; 8 nucleotides align to TRBD1. Trimming took 0 bases from V and 5 from J; bases not matched to a gene: 3. CDR3 length: 15 amino acids. Germline V CDR1 and CDR2: PRHDT, FYEKMQ (reference sequence). CDR3 in amino acids: CASSLGQGGHQPQHF. As DNA, the CDR3 is TGTGCCAGCAGCTTAGGACAGGGGGGCCATCAGCCCCAGCATTTT.

The chain joins TRBV10-3 to TRBJ2-7; 14 nucleotides align to TRBD2. This CDR3 is 16 amino acids long. The germline gives CDR1 ENHRY, CDR2 SYGVKD. Trimming cost V 6 bases and J 4 bases; bases outside gene matches: 8. The DNA of the CDR3 is TGTGCCATCAGGACGGCCGGGACTAGCGGGAGTTACGAGCAGTACTTC. It encodes CAIRTAGTSGSYEQYF.

This sequence joins TRBV16 and TRBJ2-2, with a weak D call TRBD1 (6 bases). Germline-derived CDR1 and CDR2 are KGHSY and FQNENV. Trimming shortened V by 0 bases and J by 7 bases, and 12 bases separated the two germline ends. The CDR3 loop spans 15 amino acids. As DNA, the CDR3 is TGTGCCAGCAGCCAATCGACAGGTGGAATCGGGGAGCTGTTTTTT. Translated: CASSQSTGGIGELFF. Filled out from reference TRBV16 and TRBJ2-2, the complete variable domain reads GEEVAQTPKHLVRGEGQKAKLYCAPIKGHSYVFWYQQVLKNEFKFLISFQNENVFDETGMPKERFSAKCLPNSPCSLEIQATKLEDSAVYFCASSQSTGGIGELFFGEGSRLTVL.

The J gene is TRBJ2-1, the V gene TRBV7-8, with 7 nucleotides matching TRBD2. This CDR3 has 15 amino acids. Trimming cost V 1 base and J 6 bases; bases outside gene matches: 6. Germline CDR1 and CDR2: SGHVS and FQNEAQ. In DNA form, the CDR3 reads TGTGCCAGCAGCTTAGGGGCGGGAGTAGGCAATGAGCAGTTCTTC. Translating gives CASSLGAGVGNEQFF.

This clone is a singleton in its sample. V usage is TRBV2 and J usage is TRBJ1-5; D gene uncertain. The CDR3 is 13 amino acids. V was clipped by 7 bases and J by 1 base, with 8 bases between them. CDR1 SNHLY and CDR2 FYNNEI come from the germline V gene. CDR3 in amino acids: CASKEGSNQPQHF. CDR3 sequence (DNA): TGTGCCAGCAAGGAGGGAAGCAATCAGCCCCAGCATTTT.

The chain uses TRBV12-5 and TRBJ1-2; TRBD1 agrees at 8 bases. V shed 4 bases, J shed 6 bases, and the junction held 7 bases outside the gene matches. There are 14 residues in the CDR3. Germline V lookup: CDR1 LGHNT, CDR2 FRNRAP. Here the CDR3 DNA reads TGTGCTAGTGGTTCGGACAGGGAAAGCAATGGCTACACCTTC. This encodes CASGSDRESNGYTF.

V is TRBV7-6 and J is TRBJ2-3; TRBD1 aligns across 8 bases. Trimming removed 4 bases from V and 5 bases from J; junction bases left unmatched: 2. CDR3 length equals 13 residues. Per germline, CDR1 SGHVS and CDR2 FNYEAQ. The CDR3: CASSSDREDTQYF. Here the CDR3 DNA reads TGTGCCAGCAGCTCGGACAGGGAAGATACGCAGTATTTT.

This sequence joins TRBV2 and TRBJ1-4; weak D call: TRBD1 (5 bases). With 4 bases removed from V and 4 bases from J, the gap between germline ends came to 7 bases. CDR3 size: 13 residues. Per germline, CDR1 SNHLY and CDR2 FYNNEI. The CDR3 here is CASSGQLNEKLFF. CDR3 DNA sequence: TGTGCCAGCAGTGGACAGCTTAATGAAAAACTGTTTTTT.